These T cell receptor beta chains were read from a single sample in a study of blood T cell repertoires in COVID-19. Some clones are missing from TCRdb's copy, which holds only in-frame ones; the method was immunoSEQ multiplex PCR. Found here are about 240,000 clones, approximately 83% of them singletons; the top ten hold just over 3%. The source material was peripheral blood. These receptors all come from a woman in her twenties or thirties who had recovered from COVID-19. Each CDR3 is given with its conserved first and last residue. Fields, in order: clone size, D gene, J gene, V gene, CDR3 DNA, CDR3 protein. D genes are given only for firm matches. Size is omitted from some rows. Given values are once, few, many or a class for expanded clones.

clone_size: .
d_call: TRBD1
j_call: TRBJ1-2
v_call: TRBV5-1
cdr3_nt: TGCGCCAGCAGCTCCGGACAGGGCTATGGCTACACCTTC
cdr3_aa: CASSSGQGYGYTF

clone_size: .
d_call: TRBD1
j_call: TRBJ2-7
v_call: TRBV6-5
cdr3_nt: TGTGCCGCGGGGCCCAGGGGGCAAAACGAGCAGTACTTC
cdr3_aa: CAAGPRGQNEQYF

clone_size: .
d_call: .
j_call: TRBJ1-6
v_call: TRBV7-3
cdr3_nt: TGTGCCAGCAGCGTACCCTCGGGGCCCCTCCACTTT
cdr3_aa: CASSVPSGPLHF

clone_size: .
d_call: TRBD2
j_call: TRBJ2-7
v_call: TRBV30
cdr3_nt: TGTGCCTGGAGTGTACTGAAGCGGGGCATTCGGTACTTC
cdr3_aa: CAWSVLKRGIRYF

clone_size: .
d_call: TRBD2
j_call: TRBJ2-5
v_call: TRBV11-2
cdr3_nt: TGTGCCAGCAGCTTCCCCCGTAGCGGGGGGCCCCGACAAGAGACCCAGTACTTC
cdr3_aa: CASSFPRSGGPRQETQYF

clone_size: few
d_call: TRBD1
j_call: TRBJ2-7
v_call: TRBV15
cdr3_nt: TGTGCCACCAGCAGCATGAGGGGACAGCCAATTCCTCACTGCGAGCAGTACTTC
cdr3_aa: CATSSMRGQPIPHCEQYF

clone_size: .
d_call: .
j_call: TRBJ1-2
v_call: TRBV21-1
cdr3_nt: TGTGCCAGCAGCAAAGGACGCGGGTTCGGGTATGGCTACACCTTC
cdr3_aa: CASSKGRGFGYGYTF

clone_size: .
d_call: .
j_call: TRBJ1-2
v_call: TRBV5-1
cdr3_nt: TGCGCCAGCAGCCCCCTTCTTGGCGGGGGCTACACCTTC
cdr3_aa: CASSPLLGGGYTF

clone_size: .
d_call: TRBD1
j_call: TRBJ1-6
v_call: TRBV6-2/TRBV6-3
cdr3_nt: TGTGCCAGCAGTTATCCCGGGACAGGCGTCATCCACTTT
cdr3_aa: CASSYPGTGVIHF

clone_size: .
d_call: TRBD1
j_call: TRBJ2-1
v_call: TRBV5-1
cdr3_nt: TGCGCCAGCAGCTGGGACAGGGTCAATGAGCAGTTCTTC
cdr3_aa: CASSWDRVNEQFF

clone_size: .
d_call: TRBD1
j_call: TRBJ1-1
v_call: TRBV7-3
cdr3_nt: TGTGCCAGCAGCCTCGGACAGGGAGGAGAAGCTTTCTTT
cdr3_aa: CASSLGQGGEAFF

clone_size: .
d_call: TRBD1
j_call: TRBJ1-2
v_call: TRBV6-2/TRBV6-3
cdr3_nt: TGTGCCAGCAGCCCTAGGACAGGGGAGGTGAACTATGGCTACACCTTC
cdr3_aa: CASSPRTGEVNYGYTF

clone_size: once
d_call: TRBD1
j_call: TRBJ2-7
v_call: TRBV18
cdr3_nt: TGTGCCAGCTCACCTAGACAGGGGGCATACGAGCAGTACTTC
cdr3_aa: CASSPRQGAYEQYF

clone_size: .
d_call: TRBD2
j_call: TRBJ2-7
v_call: TRBV27
cdr3_nt: TGTGCCAGCGGATTAGGGACTAGCGGGGGAGAGGAGCAGTACTTC
cdr3_aa: CASGLGTSGGEEQYF